The 19 T cell receptor beta chains given below trace back to one sample, sequenced in a study of graft-versus-host responses after intestinal transplantation. The method was immunoSEQ multiplex PCR; TCRdb's version includes in-frame clones alone and lacks a portion of them. The repertoire has tens of thousands of clones, 90% to 95% of them found once; the top ten carry 6%. Their antigens are not known. Sequenced here: unstimulated CD8+ T cells sorted from spleen or lymph node cells, sampled before intestinal transplant. All receptors come from a human donor who received an intestinal transplant.

The genes are TRBV2 and TRBJ2-1, with a weak D call TRBD2 (6 bases). The CDR3 consists of 19 residues. V dropped 4 bases and J dropped 1 base, with 23 bases sitting between them. CDR1 is SNHLY, CDR2 FYNNEI, per germline. The CDR3 region has the DNA TGTGCCAGCAGTGTGGGGACTTCTAGAGGAGGATATTCCTACAATGAGCAGTTCTTC. Amino acid sequence: CASSVGTSRGGYSYNEQFF.

V is TRBV7-9 and J is TRBJ1-1; D unclear. This CDR3 comprises 15 residues. Germline-derived CDR1 and CDR2 are SEHNR and FQNEAQ (reference sequence). The V and J ends lost 6 bases and 2 bases respectively, with 16 bases between them. CDR3 nucleotides: TGTGCCAGCAGATTTAGAGGACCCAAAAACACTGAAGCTTTCTTT. It translates to CASRFRGPKNTEAFF.

CDR3 coding DNA: TGTGCCAGCAGCACTAGGGACTACCCCTTGGATGAGCAGTTCTTC. It is translated as CASSTRDYPLDEQFF. This rearrangement joins TRBV9 to TRBJ2-1, with 7 bases lining up with TRBD2. This CDR3 has 15 amino acids. Per the germline V gene, CDR1 is SGDLS and CDR2 is YYNGEE. J gave up 8 bases and V 4 bases, and 12 bases lay outside the gene matches.

The V call is TRBV9, the J call TRBJ2-1; 10 nucleotides match TRBD2. The CDR3 consists of 17 residues. Germline CDR1 reads SGDLS; CDR2 reads YYNGEE. V lost 2 bases to trimming and J lost 0 bases; unmatched junction nucleotides: 5. CDR3 DNA sequence: TGTGCCAGCAGCGTCGGGACTAGCGCCGGCTCCTACAATGAGCAGTTCTTC. This gives the protein CASSVGTSAGSYNEQFF. The whole variable domain, filled in from reference TRBV9 and TRBJ2-1, reads DSGVTQTPKHLITATGQRVTLRCSPRSGDLSVYWYQQSLDQGLQFLIQYYNGEERAKGNILERFSAQQFPDLHSELNLSSLELGDSALYFCASSVGTSAGSYNEQFFGPGTRLTVL.

The genes are TRBV4-2 and TRBJ2-1, with 7 bases fitting TRBD2. Trimming took 5 bases from V and 6 from J; bases not matched to a gene: 10. CDR1 is LGHNA and CDR2 is YNFKEQ in the germline V gene. This CDR3 is 15 amino acids long. This CDR3 is CASSNTGSSGNEQFF. The CDR3 DNA reads TGTGCCAGCAGCAATACCGGGTCTAGCGGCAATGAGCAGTTCTTC.

The CDR3 DNA sequence: TGTGCCAGCTCCCGTTACCTCTATGGCTACACCTTC. This codes for CASSRYLYGYTF. The chain couples TRBV18 to TRBJ1-2, with D hard to call. In germline, CDR1 is KGHSH, CDR2 LQKENI. Trimming left V 6 bases short and J 4 bases short, with 9 bases between. The CDR3 spans 12 residues.

This clone has a single count. V and J are TRBV7-7 and TRBJ2-5, with 11 bases matching TRBD1. Germline V gives CDR1 SSHAT, CDR2 FNYEAQ (reference sequence). The junction had 10 bases not matched to a gene; V was cut back by 8 bases and J by 2 bases. The CDR3 contains 16 residues. CDR3 nucleotides: TGTGCCAGCGGGAGTGCCGGGACAGGGGGTCAAGAGACCCAGTACTTC. It specifies CASGSAGTGGQETQYF.

The chain is built from TRBV11-2 and TRBJ1-2; possible D gene TRBD1, 5 bases. CDR1 and CDR2 from the germline V gene are SGHAT and FQNNGV. The CDR3 totals 14 residues. Trimming shortened V by 3 bases and J by 4 bases, and 12 bases separated the two germline ends. The CDR3 spells CASSLRRQPYGYTF. The CDR3 DNA reads TGTGCCAGCAGCTTGAGGAGACAGCCCTATGGCTACACCTTC. Full variable domain (remainder filled in from reference TRBV11-2 and TRBJ1-2): EAGVAQSPRYKIIEKRQSVAFWCNPISGHATLYWYQQILGQGPKLLIQFQNNGVVDDSQLPKDRFSAERLKGVDSTLKIQPAKLEDSAVYLCASSLRRQPYGYTFGSGTRLTVV.

This chain uses TRBV10-2 with TRBJ2-7, with 8 bases aligning to TRBD2. The ends lost 6 bases at V and 2 bases at J; junction bases unmatched: 9. This CDR3 is built from 15 residues. Germline assignment: CDR1 WSHSY and CDR2 SAAADI. DNA of the CDR3: TGCGCCAGCAGAGAAACCCGGGGGGGTCCCTACGAGCAGTACTTC. This encodes CASRETRGGPYEQYF.

This clone was recorded only once. The V and J genes are TRBV28 and TRBJ2-5; the match to TRBD2 covers 7 bases. This CDR3 region has 15 residues. The V gene's germline CDR1 is MDHEN and CDR2 SYDVKM. Losses at the gene ends were 6 bases for V and 3 bases for J; bases not matched to a gene: 10. The CDR3 reads CASSRTSERKETQYF. CDR3 sequence (DNA): TGTGCCAGCAGCCGAACTAGCGAACGAAAAGAGACCCAGTACTTC.

This chain links TRBV6-5 with TRBJ2-1; D is perhaps TRBD2 (6 bases). The CDR3 is 14 amino acids. Trimming left V 6 bases short and J 0 bases short, with 9 bases between. CDR1 MNHEY and CDR2 SVGAGI come from the germline V gene. In DNA form, the CDR3 reads TGTGCCAGCAGGCCGGGGGTCTCCTACAATGAGCAGTTCTTC. Residues: CASRPGVSYNEQFF.

The J gene is TRBJ2-1, the V gene TRBV6-5; 7 positions agree with TRBD2. Trimming removed 4 bases from V and 6 bases from J; junction bases left unmatched: 9. CDR3 length equals 15 residues. CDR1 MNHEY and CDR2 SVGAGI come from the germline V gene. Here the CDR3 DNA reads TGTGCCAGCAGTTTCCAGACTAGCTTTGGCAATGAGCAGTTCTTC. Protein: CASSFQTSFGNEQFF.

The V gene is TRBV10-3, the J gene TRBJ2-7; D not resolved. The germline V and J ends were trimmed by 2 bases and 0 bases, with 8 bases remaining between them. The CDR3 runs 14 residues. The germline CDR1 and CDR2 sequences are ENHRY and SYGVKD. DNA of the CDR3: TGTGCCATCAGTGAGCCGACCGACTCCTACGAGCAGTACTTC. It codes for CAISEPTDSYEQYF.

The CDR3 here is CASSAGTGLHFSNQPQHF. The CDR3 bases are TGTGCCAGCAGCGCTGGGACAGGGCTTCATTTTAGCAATCAGCCCCAGCATTTT. This chain joins TRBV9 and TRBJ1-5; TRBD1 matches 9 bases. Germline V CDR1 and CDR2: SGDLS, YYNGEE. The CDR3 is 18 amino acids. Trimming at V came to 3 bases and at J to 0 bases, leaving 10 bases not matched to a gene.

CDR3 in DNA: TGTGCCAGCAGGGCGACAGGGATGGTGGAGACCCAGTACTTC. This sequence encodes CASRATGMVETQYF. The rearrangement uses TRBV6-1 and TRBJ2-5; 7 bases line up with TRBD1. With V trimmed by 6 bases and J by 5 bases, 9 bases remained unmatched. This CDR3 spans 14 amino acids. Germline V gene sequence: CDR1 MNHNS, CDR2 SASEGT.

This clone was seen only a few times. Other DNA sequences in the sample encode the same CDR3. The chain employs TRBV30 and TRBJ2-3, with a tentative D call TRBD2 (7 bases). The germline V and J ends were trimmed by 1 base and 6 bases, with 11 bases remaining between them. The CDR3 extends over 13 amino acids. Germline CDR1 reads GTSNPN; CDR2 reads SVGIG (reference sequence). The CDR3 loop is CAWSEGGPDTQYF. The DNA for the CDR3 is TGTGCCTGGAGTGAGGGGGGGCCGGATACGCAGTATTTT.

The chain couples TRBV28 to TRBJ2-1, with D tentatively TRBD1 or TRBD2 (6 bases each). The CDR3 sequence is 15 residues long. V was trimmed by 4 bases and J by 3 bases, leaving 13 bases between them. CDR1 and CDR2 (germline): MDHEN, SYDVKM. CDR3 amino acids: CASSSGGQNYNEQFF. For the CDR3, the DNA is TGTGCCAGCAGTTCCGGGGGCCAAAACTACAATGAGCAGTTCTTC.

The chain uses TRBV6-5 and TRBJ1-2; D is unclear. The germline V gene encodes CDR1 MNHEY and CDR2 SVGAGI. The CDR3 is 12 amino acids. The germline V and J ends were trimmed by 5 bases and 6 bases, with 10 bases remaining between them. CDR3 coding DNA: TGTGCCAGCAGTGAATCTTGGAATGGCTACACCTTC. Protein: CASSESWNGYTF.

V usage is TRBV7-9 and J usage is TRBJ1-1; 8 positions agree with TRBD1. J lost 3 bases, V lost 5 bases, and 14 bases had no gene match. The CDR3 sequence is 17 residues long. The V gene's germline CDR1 is SEHNR and CDR2 FQNEAQ (reference sequence). Here the CDR3 reads CASSPLPWTGPDTEAFF. CDR3 nucleotides: TGTGCCAGCAGCCCCTTACCATGGACAGGGCCGGACACTGAAGCTTTCTTT.